The T cell receptor beta chain described here comes from a study of early T cells in non-severe SARS-CoV-2 infection. Study-wide context: Bulk RNA from unsorted whole blood was sequenced; chains were unpaired. Findings of the study overall: Sequences matched to VDJdb favored anti-spike CD8 responses, while private and CD4 specificities were missed.

A note on this clonotype: Its matching antigen is unknown.

Individually, cDNA molecules had unique molecular identifiers attached to them. TCRdb fed the 5' RACE reads into MiXCR, producing one record per CDR3 protein. The sample yields approximately 38,000 distinct CDR3 sequences, 4.7% seen once. The sequence was obtained from an adult who was a healthcare worker with PCR-confirmed SARS-CoV-2 infection or an uninfected control (not recorded which). Sequencing used whole blood.

The CDR3 nucleotides read TGTGCCAGCAACCCACGCAGCGGAGATACGCAGTATTTT. Translation: CASNPRSGDTQYF. This chain uses TRBV6-5 with TRBJ2-3; a weak D match, TRBD2 (5 bases). Per germline, CDR1 MNHEY and CDR2 SVGAGI. The CDR3 has 13 amino acids. The ends were cut back, 7 bases at V and 5 bases at J, with 13 bases in the middle.